The rows below give T cell receptor beta chains drawn from one sample of a study of shared clonotypes between healthy human individuals. Here immunoSEQ multiplex PCR was the method, and the copy in TCRdb shows in-frame clones only, minus some. The repertoire holds approximately 1,000,000 clones, with 70% to 80% as singletons. The sequenced sample consisted of memory CD4+ T cells from PBMCs. Receptor source: a man between 18 and 29 years old in good health. Some clones in this sample may be carry-over from other donors' samples. Both conserved end residues are part of each CDR3. The order of the fields is clone size, V gene, D gene, J gene, CDR3 DNA, CDR3 protein. A D gene is named only where the DNA matches it firmly. Clone size is given for some rows only: seen once, a few or many times, or a class if the clone is expanded.

size: NA; V: TRBV29-1; D: NA; J: TRBJ1-5; DNA: TGCAGCGTTGAAGCGGCTAATGGTCAGCCCCAGCATTTT; CDR3: CSVEAANGQPQHF
size: NA; V: TRBV29-1; D: NA; J: TRBJ2-6; DNA: TGCAGCGTTAATATTCAAGCTGGGGCCAACGTCCTGACTTTC; CDR3: CSVNIQAGANVLTF
size: NA; V: TRBV2; D: TRBD1; J: TRBJ1-4; DNA: TGTGCCAGCAGGGAGGCAGGGGGCCTGGAAAAACTGTTTTTT; CDR3: CASREAGGLEKLFF
size: NA; V: TRBV18; D: TRBD2; J: TRBJ2-3; DNA: TGTGCCAGCTCACTAGGGACTAGCGCAGATACGCAGTATTTT; CDR3: CASSLGTSADTQYF
size: many; V: TRBV15; D: TRBD1; J: TRBJ1-2; DNA: TGTGCCACCAGCAGGGACAGGGGCTATGGCTACACCTTC; CDR3: CATSRDRGYGYTF
size: NA; V: TRBV27; D: NA; J: TRBJ1-5; DNA: TGTGCCAGCAGACTCACAGGGCTCTCGGGATCAGGGCCCCAGCATTTT; CDR3: CASRLTGLSGSGPQHF
size: NA; V: TRBV18; D: NA; J: TRBJ1-4; DNA: TGTGCCAGCTCCCTCGGGACGGGGGCAACTAATGAAAAACTGTTTTTT; CDR3: CASSLGTGATNEKLFF
size: few; V: TRBV6-1; D: TRBD2; J: TRBJ2-7; DNA: TGTGCCAGCAGTTTACGGACTAGCGGAGGATACGAGCAGTACTTC; CDR3: CASSLRTSGGYEQYF
size: NA; V: TRBV10-3; D: NA; J: TRBJ2-7; DNA: TGTGCCATCAGTGAGTCCGTCAACTTGGACGAGCAGTACTTC; CDR3: CAISESVNLDEQYF
size: NA; V: TRBV28; D: TRBD1; J: TRBJ1-3; DNA: TGTGCCAGCAGTTTATGGAGGACAGGGGGCAATGGAAACACCATATATTTT; CDR3: CASSLWRTGGNGNTIYF
size: NA; V: TRBV11-2; D: NA; J: TRBJ1-3; DNA: TGTGCCAGCAGCTTGTTTCGGGGCCCTGGAAACACCATATATTTT; CDR3: CASSLFRGPGNTIYF
size: once; V: TRBV5-1; D: TRBD1; J: TRBJ2-5; DNA: TGCGCCAGCAGCCCAGGGACAGGGAAAGAGACCCAGTACTTC; CDR3: CASSPGTGKETQYF
size: few; V: TRBV7-2; D: NA; J: TRBJ2-5; DNA: TGTGCCAGCAGCCCCCAAAGTAAGACCCAGTACTTC; CDR3: CASSPQSKTQYF
size: NA; V: TRBV19; D: NA; J: TRBJ1-1; DNA: TGTGCCAGTAGTATCACCTCGCAGGGGAACACTGAAGCTTTCTTT; CDR3: CASSITSQGNTEAFF
size: NA; V: TRBV4-2; D: TRBD2; J: TRBJ2-7; DNA: TGTGCCAGCAGCCAGCCGGGACTAGCGGGAGGATACGAGCAGTACTTC; CDR3: CASSQPGLAGGYEQYF
size: NA; V: TRBV4-2; D: NA; J: TRBJ2-6; DNA: TGTGCCAGCAGCCAGGGCGACAATAACTCTGGGGCCAACGTCCTGACTTTC; CDR3: CASSQGDNNSGANVLTF
size: NA; V: TRBV27; D: NA; J: TRBJ1-4; DNA: TGTGCCAGCACCCCGACAGGCTCAACTAATGAAAAACTGTTTTTT; CDR3: CASTPTGSTNEKLFF